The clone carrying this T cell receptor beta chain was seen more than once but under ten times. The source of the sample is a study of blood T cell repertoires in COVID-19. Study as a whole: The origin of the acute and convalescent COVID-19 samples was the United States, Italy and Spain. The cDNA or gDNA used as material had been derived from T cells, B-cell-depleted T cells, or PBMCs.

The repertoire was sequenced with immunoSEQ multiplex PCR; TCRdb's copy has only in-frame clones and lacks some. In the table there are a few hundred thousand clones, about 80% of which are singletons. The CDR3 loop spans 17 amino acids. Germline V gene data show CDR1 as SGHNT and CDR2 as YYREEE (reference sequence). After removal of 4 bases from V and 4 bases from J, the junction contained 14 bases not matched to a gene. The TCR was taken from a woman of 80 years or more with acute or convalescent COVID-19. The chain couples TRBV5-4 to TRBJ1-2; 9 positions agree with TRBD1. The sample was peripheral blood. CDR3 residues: CASSRDFTGGPAYGYTF. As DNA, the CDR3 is TGTGCCAGCAGCCGTGACTTTACAGGGGGCCCCGCCTATGGCTACACCTTC.